This is a list of T cell receptor beta chains from one sample in a study of blood T cell repertoires in COVID-19. Assay: immunoSEQ multiplex PCR; the TCRdb copy retains only in-frame clones and omits some. Of around 230,000 clones in the sample, under 90% are singletons; the top ten hold about 2.5%. Sequenced input: peripheral blood. The receptors shown here come from a woman aged 40 to 50 with active or convalescent COVID-19. Both conserved end residues are part of each CDR3. The order of the fields is D gene, clone size, V gene, J gene, CDR3 DNA, CDR3 protein. The D gene is left open where the match is weak. Part of the rows lack a size; the others show once, few, many or a class for expanded clones.

D gene: TRBD1
clone size: few
V gene: TRBV5-6
J gene: TRBJ2-2
CDR3 DNA: TGTGCCAGCAGCCAGGGACAGATTCTGAACACCGGGGAGCTGTTTTTT
CDR3 protein: CASSQGQILNTGELFF

D gene: TRBD1
clone size: .
V gene: TRBV3-1/TRBV3-2
J gene: TRBJ1-1
CDR3 DNA: TGTGCCAGCAGCCCCGTCCTCCGGACAGGGTTGGGGACTGAAGCTTTCTTT
CDR3 protein: CASSPVLRTGLGTEAFF

D gene: TRBD2
clone size: .
V gene: TRBV18
J gene: TRBJ2-7
CDR3 DNA: TGTGCCAGCTCACCAACGGTACTAGCGGAGCAGTACTTC
CDR3 protein: CASSPTVLAEQYF

D gene: TRBD2
clone size: .
V gene: TRBV30
J gene: TRBJ2-7
CDR3 DNA: TGTGCCTGGACGGGAGCGGGGGTTACCACCCCCTACGAGCAGTACTTC
CDR3 protein: CAWTGAGVTTPYEQYF

D gene: .
clone size: .
V gene: TRBV4-3
J gene: TRBJ2-2
CDR3 DNA: TGCGCCAGCAGCCAAGATCTAGGATACACCGGGGAGCTGTTTTTT
CDR3 protein: CASSQDLGYTGELFF

D gene: .
clone size: .
V gene: TRBV7-8
J gene: TRBJ1-6
CDR3 DNA: TGTGCCAGCAGCTTAGAGGCAGGGAATTCACCCCTCCACTTT
CDR3 protein: CASSLEAGNSPLHF

D gene: TRBD1
clone size: once
V gene: TRBV6-5
J gene: TRBJ1-5
CDR3 DNA: TGTGCCAGCAGTTCGGGACAGGGTGGCGATCAGCCCCAGCATTTT
CDR3 protein: CASSSGQGGDQPQHF

D gene: .
clone size: .
V gene: TRBV12-3/TRBV12-4
J gene: TRBJ1-1
CDR3 DNA: TGTGCCAGCAGCGAGGGCGCCAACACTGAAGCTTTCTTT
CDR3 protein: CASSEGANTEAFF

D gene: .
clone size: .
V gene: TRBV11-2
J gene: TRBJ1-4
CDR3 DNA: TGTGCCAGCAGCTTAGAGTATCTGGCCGAGGCTAATGAAAAACTGTTTTTT
CDR3 protein: CASSLEYLAEANEKLFF

D gene: TRBD1
clone size: .
V gene: TRBV10-2
J gene: TRBJ1-4
CDR3 DNA: TGCGCCAGCAAGAAGCCGGGACAGGGGAATGAAAAACTGTTTTTT
CDR3 protein: CASKKPGQGNEKLFF

D gene: .
clone size: .
V gene: TRBV6-5
J gene: TRBJ1-2
CDR3 DNA: TGTGCCAGCAGTTACTCGAGAGTCGGGGGGGAAAAGGGCTACACCTTC
CDR3 protein: CASSYSRVGGEKGYTF

D gene: TRBD1
clone size: .
V gene: TRBV19
J gene: TRBJ1-2
CDR3 DNA: TGTGCCAGTAGTATAGGGGGACAGGGACTTGGAGACTATGGCTACACCTTC
CDR3 protein: CASSIGGQGLGDYGYTF

D gene: TRBD2
clone size: .
V gene: TRBV6-4
J gene: TRBJ2-7
CDR3 DNA: TGTGCCAGCAGTGAGTTCGGACTAGCGGGAGCCTACGAGCAGTACTTC
CDR3 protein: CASSEFGLAGAYEQYF

D gene: TRBD2
clone size: .
V gene: TRBV7-3
J gene: TRBJ2-1
CDR3 DNA: TGTGCCAGCAGCCAAAACCCTTGGGGTAGCGGGAGCTCCTACAATGAGCAGTTCTTC
CDR3 protein: CASSQNPWGSGSSYNEQFF

D gene: TRBD2
clone size: .
V gene: TRBV4-2
J gene: TRBJ2-1
CDR3 DNA: TGTGCCAGCAGCCAAGTTAGTCTCTGGGACGAGGAGACTAGCGGGAGGTCCTACAATGAGCAGTTCTTC
CDR3 protein: CASSQVSLWDEETSGRSYNEQFF

D gene: TRBD2
clone size: once
V gene: TRBV10-2
J gene: TRBJ2-6
CDR3 DNA: TGCGCCAGCAGTGATTCATTTAGCGGGAGTGGGGCCAACGTCCTGACTTTC
CDR3 protein: CASSDSFSGSGANVLTF

D gene: .
clone size: .
V gene: TRBV11-2
J gene: TRBJ1-1
CDR3 DNA: TGTGCCAGCAGCTTAGGAGCCAATTACGGACAGAGAAACACTGAAGCTTTCTTT
CDR3 protein: CASSLGANYGQRNTEAFF

D gene: .
clone size: .
V gene: TRBV30
J gene: TRBJ1-2
CDR3 DNA: TGTGCCTGGAGTCAGACTAACTATGGCTACACCTTC
CDR3 protein: CAWSQTNYGYTF

D gene: TRBD1
clone size: once
V gene: TRBV5-4
J gene: TRBJ1-1
CDR3 DNA: TGTGCCAGCAGCCCCCGGGACAGGAACACTGAAGCTTTCTTT
CDR3 protein: CASSPRDRNTEAFF

D gene: .
clone size: .
V gene: TRBV19
J gene: TRBJ1-2
CDR3 DNA: TGTGCCAGTAGTCCCCCGGCAGGGCGAGGCTATGGCTACACCTTC
CDR3 protein: CASSPPAGRGYGYTF

D gene: TRBD1
clone size: .
V gene: TRBV30
J gene: TRBJ1-1
CDR3 DNA: TGTGCCTGGAGTAGGGGGCGAAACACTGAAGCTTTCTTT
CDR3 protein: CAWSRGRNTEAFF

D gene: .
clone size: .
V gene: TRBV5-4
J gene: TRBJ1-1
CDR3 DNA: TGTGCCAGCAGCTCACAGGGTGGGACTGAAGCTTTCTTT
CDR3 protein: CASSSQGGTEAFF

D gene: TRBD1
clone size: .
V gene: TRBV7-9
J gene: TRBJ2-7
CDR3 DNA: TGTGCCAGCAGCTACGACAGGGTCAGGCACGAGCAGTACTTC
CDR3 protein: CASSYDRVRHEQYF

D gene: .
clone size: .
V gene: TRBV5-4
J gene: TRBJ2-4
CDR3 DNA: TGTGCCAGCAGCTTGCTGGAGGGGAAAGCCAAAAACATTCAGTACTTC
CDR3 protein: CASSLLEGKAKNIQYF

D gene: .
clone size: .
V gene: TRBV5-1
J gene: TRBJ2-7
CDR3 DNA: TGCGCCAGCAGCCCTAGGACAGACCCCTACGAGCAGTACTTC
CDR3 protein: CASSPRTDPYEQYF

D gene: TRBD1
clone size: once
V gene: TRBV6-5
J gene: TRBJ1-2
CDR3 DNA: TGTGCCAGCAGTTACTCGACCGGGACAGGGTATGGCTACACCTTC
CDR3 protein: CASSYSTGTGYGYTF

D gene: TRBD1
clone size: .
V gene: TRBV6-5
J gene: TRBJ1-1
CDR3 DNA: TGTGCCAGCAGTAGGACAGGGGGAGGGAACACTGAAGCTTTCTTT
CDR3 protein: CASSRTGGGNTEAFF

D gene: TRBD1
clone size: once
V gene: TRBV27
J gene: TRBJ1-5
CDR3 DNA: TGTGCCAGCAGTTTGTCCCGGGACAGGGTAGTTCAGCCCCAGCATTTT
CDR3 protein: CASSLSRDRVVQPQHF

D gene: TRBD1
clone size: few
V gene: TRBV4-1
J gene: TRBJ1-5
CDR3 DNA: TGCGCCAGCAGCCAAGATTTTACAGGGGTCCAGCCCCAGCATTTT
CDR3 protein: CASSQDFTGVQPQHF

D gene: .
clone size: few
V gene: TRBV7-2
J gene: TRBJ2-2
CDR3 DNA: TGTGCCAGCAGCTTAGCAGGCAGGACCGGGGAGCTGTTTTTT
CDR3 protein: CASSLAGRTGELFF

D gene: TRBD1
clone size: few
V gene: TRBV11-2
J gene: TRBJ1-5
CDR3 DNA: TGTGCCAGCAGCTTAACAGGGGACGATCAGCCCCAGCATTTT
CDR3 protein: CASSLTGDDQPQHF

D gene: .
clone size: .
V gene: TRBV30
J gene: TRBJ1-1
CDR3 DNA: TGTGCCTGGATGTACAGGGCTCAGTTGAACACTGAAGCTTTCTTT
CDR3 protein: CAWMYRAQLNTEAFF

D gene: TRBD2
clone size: once
V gene: TRBV24-1
J gene: TRBJ2-3
CDR3 DNA: TGTGCCACCACTCATAGCGGGGAAAGCACAGATACGCAGTATTTT
CDR3 protein: CATTHSGESTDTQYF

D gene: .
clone size: few
V gene: TRBV7-3
J gene: TRBJ2-7
CDR3 DNA: TGTGCCAGCAGCGACGGGGGCTACGAGCAGTACTTC
CDR3 protein: CASSDGGYEQYF

D gene: .
clone size: .
V gene: TRBV28
J gene: TRBJ2-1
CDR3 DNA: TGTGCCAGCAGTCCCCGAGCCTGGGGGCAGTCCTACAATGAGCAGTTCTTC
CDR3 protein: CASSPRAWGQSYNEQFF

D gene: .
clone size: .
V gene: TRBV4-2
J gene: TRBJ1-4
CDR3 DNA: TGTGCCAGCAGCCAAGATTCGGCCGGGATCGGGGAAAAACTGTTTTTT
CDR3 protein: CASSQDSAGIGEKLFF

D gene: .
clone size: few
V gene: TRBV5-4
J gene: TRBJ1-4
CDR3 DNA: TGTGCCAGCAGCTTCGGTATACAGGGCCCGGCGGCTAATGAAAAACTGTTTTTT
CDR3 protein: CASSFGIQGPAANEKLFF

D gene: .
clone size: .
V gene: TRBV30
J gene: TRBJ1-2
CDR3 DNA: TGTGCCTGGAGTGCGGCAGGGGAGGGGTATGGCTACACCTTC
CDR3 protein: CAWSAAGEGYGYTF

D gene: TRBD1
clone size: .
V gene: TRBV5-1
J gene: TRBJ1-5
CDR3 DNA: TGCGCCAGCAGCTTTGCGGGACAGGGCAATCAGCCCCAGCATTTT
CDR3 protein: CASSFAGQGNQPQHF

D gene: .
clone size: .
V gene: TRBV6-5
J gene: TRBJ2-7
CDR3 DNA: TGTGCCAGCAGTTCGCGACTGGCTTTCTGGGTCGGGGAGCAGTACTTC
CDR3 protein: CASSSRLAFWVGEQYF

D gene: .
clone size: .
V gene: TRBV27
J gene: TRBJ2-7
CDR3 DNA: TGTGCCAGCAGTCTCAGGTGGATCGACGAGCAGTACTTC
CDR3 protein: CASSLRWIDEQYF

D gene: .
clone size: .
V gene: TRBV7-9
J gene: TRBJ2-2
CDR3 DNA: TGTGCCAGCAAGCCTAGCGAGAACACCGGGGAGCTGTTTTTT
CDR3 protein: CASKPSENTGELFF

D gene: .
clone size: .
V gene: TRBV6-5
J gene: TRBJ2-1
CDR3 DNA: TGTGCCAGCAGCCTCGAACAGGTTGTCTACAATGAGCAGTTCTTC
CDR3 protein: CASSLEQVVYNEQFF

D gene: .
clone size: .
V gene: TRBV3-1/TRBV3-2
J gene: TRBJ2-2
CDR3 DNA: TGTGCCAGCAGCCAAGGGCAACCGCTGAACACCGGGGAGCTGTTTTTT
CDR3 protein: CASSQGQPLNTGELFF

D gene: TRBD1
clone size: .
V gene: TRBV11-3
J gene: TRBJ2-5
CDR3 DNA: TGTGCCAGCAGCACGCCGGGGACAGGGGCGGTACGGGAGACCCAGTACTTC
CDR3 protein: CASSTPGTGAVRETQYF

D gene: .
clone size: .
V gene: TRBV6-5
J gene: TRBJ1-2
CDR3 DNA: TGTGCCAGCGGAGGGGGGGCTGGCTATGGCTACACCTTC
CDR3 protein: CASGGGAGYGYTF

D gene: .
clone size: .
V gene: TRBV6-5
J gene: TRBJ1-2
CDR3 DNA: TGTGCCAGCAGGGAGGAATATGGCTACACCTTC
CDR3 protein: CASREEYGYTF

D gene: .
clone size: .
V gene: TRBV4-1
J gene: TRBJ1-1
CDR3 DNA: TGCGCCAGCAGCCATATACAGAACACTGAAGCTTTCTTT
CDR3 protein: CASSHIQNTEAFF

D gene: .
clone size: .
V gene: TRBV7-8
J gene: TRBJ1-4
CDR3 DNA: TGTGCCAGCAGCTTACCCATACAGGGAAGCGGAGAAAAACTGTTTTTT
CDR3 protein: CASSLPIQGSGEKLFF

D gene: .
clone size: few
V gene: TRBV28
J gene: TRBJ2-7
CDR3 DNA: TGTGCCAGCAGTCCGGAGAGACCTAGCTCCTACGAGCAGTACTTC
CDR3 protein: CASSPERPSSYEQYF

D gene: .
clone size: .
V gene: TRBV6-5
J gene: TRBJ1-4
CDR3 DNA: TGTGCCAGCATTTTAGCGATTGCAACTAATGAAAAACTGTTTTTT
CDR3 protein: CASILAIATNEKLFF

D gene: .
clone size: few
V gene: TRBV29-1
J gene: TRBJ2-2
CDR3 DNA: TGCAGCATCCGGGAGAACACCGGGGAGCTGTTTTTT
CDR3 protein: CSIRENTGELFF

D gene: TRBD2
clone size: .
V gene: TRBV5-1
J gene: TRBJ2-2
CDR3 DNA: TGCGCCAGCAGCCTGAGTGGGACTAGCGGCGGGGAGCTGTTTTTT
CDR3 protein: CASSLSGTSGGELFF

D gene: .
clone size: .
V gene: TRBV5-5
J gene: TRBJ1-2
CDR3 DNA: TGTGCCAGCAGCTTTCCGGCAGGTGCCGGCTACACCTTC
CDR3 protein: CASSFPAGAGYTF

D gene: TRBD1
clone size: once
V gene: TRBV4-2
J gene: TRBJ1-1
CDR3 DNA: TGTGCCAGCAGCCAAGTTGGGACAGGGAACACTGAAGCTTTCTTT
CDR3 protein: CASSQVGTGNTEAFF